The TCR beta chain under discussion was sequenced for a study of T-cell reconstitution after alpha-beta-depleted transplantation in children. The TCRbeta library was prepared with unique molecular identifiers. One entry per CDR3 protein results from TCRdb running MiXCR on the PCR reads. The data show about 610,000 distinct CDR3 sequences, roughly 10% seen once. Trimming took off 6 bases at V and 3 bases at J, with 15 bases between the two ends. This CDR3 spans 13 amino acids. Looked up from germline, CDR1 is SQVTM and CDR2 is ANQGSEA. This TCR was sampled from a human donor who donated a stem cell graft to a child with acute myeloid leukemia. The material was PBMCs from the stem cell graft donor, obtained from the stem cell graft. The V and J genes are TRBV29-1 and TRBJ2-7, with TRBD1 as a possible D gene (7 bases). The CDR3 DNA reads TGCAGCGTGCAGGGGGGCGCAAGCTACGAGCAGTACTTC. Amino acids: CSVQGGASYEQYF.